Below, 16 T cell receptor beta chains from the same sample are listed, as sequenced in a study of T cell repertoires in cytomegalovirus infection. TCRdb reprocessed the reads via MiXCR and lists one record per CDR3 protein. The table lists fewer than 950,000 distinct CDR3 sequences, about 30% of them singletons. The antigens for these receptors are not known. The material sequenced was cultured CD8+ T cells from PBMCs, taken from culture after CMV antigen stimulation. The receptors come from a human donor in good health (CMV status not recorded). Some clones in this sample may be carry-over from other donors' samples.

CDR3 residues: CASSPLPGSWGYTF. The CDR3 bases are TGTGCCAGCAGCCCCCTCCCAGGGAGCTGGGGCTACACCTTC. The gene calls are TRBV14 and TRBJ1-2; weak D call: TRBD1 (5 bases). Germline V gives CDR1 SGHDN, CDR2 FVKESK. Trimming removed 4 bases from V and 8 bases from J, with 17 bases in between. This CDR3 has 14 residues.

The chain uses TRBV28 and TRBJ2-7, with a weak D call TRBD1 (5 bases). V lost 2 bases to trimming and J lost 3 bases, with 14 bases between them. CDR3 size: 15 residues. The germline CDR1 and CDR2 sequences are MDHEN and SYDVKM. The CDR3 DNA sequence: TGTGCCAGCAGTTTAGCTGGGGCAGGGTTCTACGAGCAGTACGTC. Amino acid sequence: CASSLAGAGFYEQYV.

CDR3 nucleotide sequence: TGTGCCAGCAGTTACTCAGGGGGCGACGGAGGCTACACCTTC. Its translation: CASSYSGGDGGYTF. The chain combines TRBV6-2 or TRBV6-3 with TRBJ1-2; 7 nucleotides agree with TRBD1. Germline CDR1 reads MNHEY; CDR2 reads SVGEGT. With V trimmed by 0 bases and J by 8 bases, 6 bases remained unmatched. CDR3 length: 14 residues.

This clonotype was counted at least ten times. This chain links TRBV7-2 with TRBJ2-2, with 9 positions matching TRBD1. The CDR3 has 17 residues. Germline CDR1 and CDR2: SGHTA and FQGNSA. The V and J ends lost 5 bases and 0 bases, in that order; junction bases with no gene match: 7. The CDR3 coding sequence is TGTGCCAGCAGCGGGGACAGGGTTAACGCGAACACCGGGGAGCTGTTTTTT. It translates to CASSGDRVNANTGELFF.

The chain joins TRBV9 to TRBJ1-1; weak D call: TRBD1 (6 bases). There are 15 residues in the CDR3. CDR1 and CDR2 (germline): SGDLS, YYNGEE. V was trimmed by 0 bases and J by 5 bases, leaving 14 bases between them. The CDR3 region is CASSVVPGVRTEAFF. The CDR3 region has the DNA TGTGCCAGCAGCGTAGTTCCAGGGGTGAGGACTGAAGCTTTCTTT.

This clonotype was counted between two and nine times. V and J are TRBV7-3 and TRBJ2-1; 7 nucleotides agree with TRBD1. V shed 3 bases and J 5 bases; nucleotides not matched to a gene: 4. Per the germline V gene, CDR1 is SGHTA and CDR2 is FQGTGA. This CDR3 contains 14 residues. DNA of the CDR3: TGTGCCAGCAGCTTCGGGACAGAGAACAATGAGCAGTTCTTC. It specifies CASSFGTENNEQFF.

V usage is TRBV5-8 and J usage is TRBJ2-3, with 8 bases lining up with TRBD1. CDR1 SGHTS and CDR2 YDEGEE come from the germline V gene. Germline trimming cut 4 bases from V and 5 bases from J; bases unmatched to any gene: 9. The CDR3 runs 15 residues. CDR3 bases: TGTGCCAGCAGCCGCCCGGGACAGGAGGGAGATACGCAGTATTTT. This sequence encodes CASSRPGQEGDTQYF.

There are a few counts of this clonotype. V usage is TRBV19 and J usage is TRBJ2-7; 7 nucleotides align to TRBD1. Germline V lookup: CDR1 LNHDA, CDR2 SQIVND (reference sequence). The CDR3 has 15 residues. J gave up 3 bases and V 5 bases, and 10 bases lay outside the gene matches. This CDR3 reads CASSFTGDSYYEQYF. The CDR3 DNA follows: TGTGCCAGTAGTTTTACAGGGGATTCCTACTACGAGCAGTACTTC.

The chain links TRBV6-1 to TRBJ1-2; TRBD1 matches at 7 bases. Trimming removed 5 bases from V and 3 bases from J; junction bases left unmatched: 6. Germline lookup yields CDR1 MNHNS and CDR2 SASEGT. The CDR3 totals 14 residues. CDR3 loop: CASSISQGYYGYTF. Here the CDR3 DNA reads TGTGCCAGCAGTATATCACAGGGGTACTATGGCTACACCTTC.

The chain combines TRBV27 with TRBJ2-3; D is undetermined. Looked up from germline, CDR1 is MNHEY and CDR2 is SMNVEV (reference sequence). V was pared by 5 bases and J by 8 bases, with 17 bases between. This CDR3 has 14 amino acids. The CDR3 loop reads CASSPLILTGTQYF. DNA of the CDR3: TGTGCCAGCAGTCCTCTAATCCTCACGGGTACGCAGTATTTT.

The table lists this clonotype with a few counts. The genes are TRBV27 and TRBJ2-6; 8 positions agree with TRBD2. The CDR3 spans 15 residues. With V trimmed by 10 bases and J by 2 bases, 7 bases remained unmatched. Looked up from germline, CDR1 is MNHEY and CDR2 is SMNVEV (reference sequence). This chain's CDR3 is CATALGRAGANVLTF. In nucleotides, the CDR3 is TGTGCCACCGCACTCGGGAGGGCTGGGGCCAACGTCCTGACTTTC.

The rearrangement uses TRBV24-1 and TRBJ2-3; D might be TRBD2 (5 bases). The CDR3 is 15 amino acids. Trimming cost V 6 bases and J 1 base, with 13 bases left between them. Looked up from germline, CDR1 is KGHDR and CDR2 is SFDVKD. The CDR3 DNA reads as TGTGCCACCAGTTATCGGAGCGGAGGCACAGATACGCAGTATTTT. As protein: CATSYRSGGTDTQYF.

This clonotype was observed once. The chain has TRBV12-3 or TRBV12-4 and TRBJ1-2; tentative D call: TRBD1 (5 bases). The CDR3 is 13 amino acids. V lost 5 bases and J 3 bases, leaving 10 bases between the germline ends. The CDR3 loop reads CASSGGTDYGYTF. As DNA, the CDR3 is TGTGCCAGCAGTGGCGGGACGGACTATGGCTACACCTTC.

This CDR3 reads CASSINSQRFTGELFF. The CDR3 nucleotides read TGTGCCAGTAGTATAAACAGCCAGCGTTTCACCGGGGAGCTGTTTTTT. This rearrangement joins TRBV19 to TRBJ2-2; D unresolved. This CDR3 has 16 residues. Trimming removed 2 bases from V and 4 bases from J, with 14 bases in between. Looked up from germline, CDR1 is LNHDA and CDR2 is SQIVND (reference sequence).

This clonotype was seen at least ten times. This rearrangement joins TRBV7-6 to TRBJ2-1, with D unclear. The germline V gene has CDR1 SGHVS and CDR2 FNYEAQ. The CDR3 runs to 16 residues. V lost 5 bases, J lost 5 bases, and 19 bases lay in between. Here the CDR3 reads CASSPILVIPNNEQFF. In nucleotides, the CDR3 is TGTGCCAGCAGCCCCATTTTGGTAATCCCCAACAATGAGCAGTTCTTC.

As regards this clonotype: A junction boundary mismatches the germline segment, possibly from a read error. The chain recombines TRBV15 with TRBJ2-1, with D tentatively TRBD1 or TRBD2 (7 bases each). There are 17 residues in the CDR3. Germline CDR1 is LNHNV and CDR2 is YYDKDF (reference sequence). The CDR3 spells CATSRGLQGGAYNGQFF. CDR3 nucleotide sequence: TGTGCCACCAGCAGAGGACTCCAGGGGGGGGCCTACAATGGGCAGTTCTTC.